The rows below give T cell receptor beta chains drawn from one sample of a study of neurological immune-mediated disorders. TCRdb re-derived calls from the 5' RACE reads in MiXCR, one entry per CDR3 protein. The table has tens of thousands of distinct CDR3 sequences, approximately 12% seen once. The specimen sequenced was PBMCs. The receptors come from a woman aged 55-69 years with HTLV-1-associated myelopathy (HAM/TSP). CDR3s include the opening cysteine and the closing phenylalanine or tryptophan. The D gene is left open where the match is weak. Only part of the rows carry a size: once, few, many, or a class if the clone is expanded.

>TRBJ2-3|-|TRBV7-8|many
CASSFRTDTQYF
TGTGCCAGCAGCTTCCGAACAGATACGCAGTATTTT
>TRBJ2-1|TRBD2|TRBV20-1|many
CSARERLAGDNEVEQFF
TGCAGTGCTAGAGAGAGACTAGCGGGAGATAATGAGGTTGAGCAGTTCTTC
>TRBJ2-7|-|TRBV3-1|many
CASSPEYGEQYF
TGTGCCAGCAGCCCAGAGTACGGAGAGCAGTACTTC
>TRBJ2-4|TRBD2|TRBV7-2|many
CASSRTSGSRDIQYF
TGTGCCAGCAGCCGGACTAGCGGGAGTCGTGACATTCAGTACTTC
>TRBJ2-7|-|TRBV12-3/TRBV12-4|many
CASSFASYEQYF
TGTGCCAGCAGTTTTGCCTCCTACGAGCAGTACTTC
>TRBJ2-7|-|TRBV12-3/TRBV12-4|many
CASSNSYEQYF
TGTGCCAGCAGTAACTCCTACGAGCAGTACTTC
>TRBJ1-2|TRBD1|TRBV6-5|few
CASSYGARGLGGYTF
TGTGCCAGCAGTTATGGGGCCAGGGGGCTAGGTGGCTACACCTTC
>TRBJ1-4|-|TRBV5-1|many
CASSPTGSATNEKLFF
TGCGCCAGCAGCCCAACAGGGTCTGCAACTAATGAAAAACTGTTTTTT
>TRBJ1-1|-|TRBV3-1|many
CASSQGGSLNTEAFF
TGTGCCAGCAGCCAAGGCGGCAGTCTGAACACTGAAGCTTTCTTT
>TRBJ2-4|-|TRBV6-5|many
CASSYSWGKDIQYF
TGTGCCAGCAGTTACTCGTGGGGGAAGGACATTCAGTACTTC
>TRBJ2-7|-|TRBV5-1|many
CASSLGGTGSYEQYF
TGCGCCAGCAGCTTGGGTGGTACAGGGTCCTACGAGCAGTACTTC
>TRBJ2-2|-|TRBV11-2|many
CASSSPTGRVGTGELFF
TGTGCCAGCAGCTCTCCGACTGGTCGAGTGGGGACCGGGGAGCTGTTTTTT
>TRBJ2-4|-|TRBV15|many
CATSRENVRAPLAKNIQYF
TGTGCCACCAGCAGAGAAAATGTAAGGGCACCGTTAGCCAAAAACATTCAGTACTTC
>TRBJ2-5|-|TRBV14|many
CASSQSPVEETQYF
TGTGCCAGCAGCCAATCCCCAGTGGAAGAGACCCAGTACTTC
>TRBJ2-7|-|TRBV28|many
CASSTSLYEQYF
TGTGCCAGCAGTACTAGTCTCTACGAGCAGTACTTC
>TRBJ2-2|-|TRBV12-3/TRBV12-4|many
CAIDKAVNTGELFF
TGTGCCATCGACAAAGCGGTGAACACCGGGGAGCTGTTTTTT
>TRBJ1-3|-|TRBV25-1|many
CASSGFSGSSGNTIYF
TGTGCCAGCAGTGGTTTTTCGGGATCCTCTGGAAACACCATATATTTT
>TRBJ1-2|-|TRBV12-3/TRBV12-4|many
CASSLDSFYGYTF
TGTGCCAGCAGTTTAGACAGCTTCTATGGCTACACCTTC
>TRBJ1-6|-|TRBV5-1|many
CASSLGYDGTAPNSPLHF
TGCGCCAGCAGCTTGGGGTACGACGGGACCGCCCCTAATTCACCCCTCCACTTT
>TRBJ2-5|-|TRBV7-2|many
CASSLPGGRGETQYF
TGTGCCAGCAGCTTACCCGGGGGCAGGGGAGAGACCCAGTACTTC
>TRBJ1-2|-|TRBV12-5|-
CASGILDSYNYGYTF
TGTGCTAGTGGTATCCTGGACAGCTACAACTATGGCTACACCTTC
>TRBJ2-5|-|TRBV5-1|-
CASSPSHQETQYF
TGTGCCAGCAGCCCATCACACCAAGAGACCCAGTACTTC
>TRBJ2-7|TRBD1|TRBV5-1|many
CASSTGTGTDEQYF
TGCGCCAGCAGCACCGGGACAGGGACCGACGAGCAGTACTTC
>TRBJ2-7|-|TRBV7-2|many
CASSPGWEPVYEQYF
TGTGCCAGCAGCCCCGGATGGGAGCCGGTCTACGAGCAGTACTTC
>TRBJ2-1|-|TRBV29-1|many
CSVEKTGSYNEQFF
TGCAGCGTTGAAAAGACAGGCTCCTACAATGAGCAGTTCTTC
>TRBJ2-1|-|TRBV5-1|many
CASSEGESSYNEQFF
TGCGCCAGCAGCGAGGGGGAAAGCTCCTACAATGAGCAGTTCTTC
>TRBJ2-1|TRBD2|TRBV7-2|many
CASSSPTSGNTYEQFF
TGTGCCAGCAGCTCACCGACTAGCGGGAATACTTATGAGCAGTTCTTC
>TRBJ2-7|TRBD2|TRBV5-1|many
CASSSGLAGSYEQYF
TGCGCCAGCAGCTCGGGACTAGCGGGTTCCTACGAGCAGTACTTC
>TRBJ2-1|TRBD1|TRBV20-1|-
CSATSRTGPVYNEQFF
TGCAGTGCTACCTCCAGGACAGGGCCGGTTTACAATGAGCAGTTCTTC
>TRBJ1-1|TRBD1|TRBV6-2/TRBV6-3|few
CASTLQGRTEAFF
TGTGCCAGCACCCTACAGGGGAGGACTGAAGCTTTCTTT
>TRBJ2-5|-|TRBV9|many
CASSVGGGPETQYF
TGTGCCAGCAGCGTAGGGGGGGGGCCAGAGACCCAGTACTTC
>TRBJ2-1|-|TRBV5-1|many
CASSPFPSSYNEQFF
TGCGCCAGCAGCCCCTTTCCCAGCTCCTACAATGAGCAGTTCTTC
>TRBJ1-5|-|TRBV20-1|-
CSALVKGESQPQHF
TGCAGTGCCCTAGTCAAAGGGGAGAGTCAGCCCCAGCATTTT
>TRBJ2-3|TRBD2|TRBV20-1|many
CSASTIAGAPDMQYF
TGCAGTGCTAGTACCATAGCGGGAGCCCCAGATATGCAGTATTTT
>TRBJ2-7|TRBD1|TRBV7-2|many
CASSLKQGFGYEQYF
TGTGCCAGCAGCTTGAAACAGGGGTTTGGTTACGAGCAGTACTTC
>TRBJ2-7|-|TRBV6-1|many
CASSGIEGGLREQYF
TGTGCCAGCAGTGGTATCGAAGGGGGTCTTCGGGAGCAGTACTTC
>TRBJ2-3|TRBD2|TRBV7-9|many
CASSRAGAGPDTQYF
TGTGCCAGCAGTAGAGCGGGAGCGGGACCAGATACGCAGTATTTT
>TRBJ1-4|-|TRBV11-2|many
CASSLYPGEHNEKLFF
TGTGCCAGCAGCTTATACCCGGGAGAACATAATGAAAAACTGTTTTTT
>TRBJ2-5|TRBD1|TRBV5-1|many
CASSSGTGGKETQYF
TGCGCCAGCAGCTCCGGGACAGGGGGCAAAGAGACCCAGTACTTC
>TRBJ2-3|TRBD2|TRBV5-1|many
CASRKTSPDTQYF
TGCGCCAGCAGGAAGACTAGCCCAGATACGCAGTATTTT
>TRBJ2-7|-|TRBV6-1|-
CASSEGRLDEQYF
TGTGCCAGCAGTGAAGGCAGGCTCGACGAGCAGTACTTC
>TRBJ2-7|TRBD2|TRBV27|many
CASRERAGARDEQYF
TGTGCCAGCAGAGAAAGAGCGGGAGCACGGGACGAGCAGTACTTC
>TRBJ1-1|-|TRBV20-1|many
CSAFGTVKTEAFF
TGCAGTGCTTTCGGGACGGTGAAAACTGAAGCTTTCTTT
>TRBJ1-6|-|TRBV4-2|medium-sized
CASSEGQGDSPLHF
TGTGCCAGCAGCGAGGGGCAGGGTGACTCACCCCTCCACTTT
>TRBJ2-7|TRBD2|TRBV7-8|many
CASSHISGRHEQYF
TGTGCCAGCAGCCATATTAGCGGGAGACACGAGCAGTACTTC
>TRBJ1-1|-|TRBV11-2|many
CASTSGYTEAFF
TGTGCCAGCACCTCGGGGTACACTGAAGCTTTCTTT
>TRBJ2-1|-|TRBV4-1|-
CASSQARGDSYNEQFF
TGCGCCAGCAGCCAAGCCAGGGGGGACAGCTACAATGAGCAGTTCTTC
>TRBJ1-6|TRBD1|TRBV20-1|many
CSAPAPGGHSPLHF
TGCAGTGCACCTGCCCCAGGGGGTCATTCACCCCTCCACTTT
>TRBJ2-7|TRBD2|TRBV18|-
CASSPLAGVYDQYF
TGTGCCAGCTCACCACTTGCGGGAGTCTACGATCAGTACTTC
>TRBJ2-1|TRBD1|TRBV9|many
CASSVGQGSYNEQFF
TGTGCCAGCAGCGTCGGACAGGGCTCCTACAATGAGCAGTTCTTC
>TRBJ2-3|TRBD1|TRBV5-6|-
CASRKQGAGDTQYF
TGTGCCAGCAGGAAACAGGGGGCGGGAGATACGCAGTATTTT
>TRBJ1-6|-|TRBV5-5|medium-sized
CASSFGFGGNSPLHF
TGTGCCAGCAGCTTTGGATTTGGTGGGAATTCACCCCTCCACTTT
>TRBJ1-1|-|TRBV20-1|many
CSARSGTMNTEAFF
TGCAGTGCTAGATCCGGGACTATGAACACTGAAGCTTTCTTT
>TRBJ2-7|TRBD2|TRBV11-2|many
CASSLEGLAGMEQYF
TGTGCCAGCAGCTTAGAGGGACTAGCGGGCATGGAGCAGTACTTC